Below, one T cell receptor beta chain is given with its context. The antigen this receptor binds is unknown. No base qualities exist here, and no much larger clone lies one base off it. The CDR3 regions of human TCRbeta chains were subjected to immunosequencing. The source study handled its data this way. Repertoire TCRs were checked for matches against a reference library of SARS-CoV-2-specific TCRs that had been generated using the MIRA antigen-specificity platform. Breadth meant the fraction of unique TCRs that were SARS-CoV-2-associated, whereas depth meant the fraction of total T cells that were SARS-CoV-2-associated. Using the MIRA data, every spike-specific TCR was mapped to the spike region that the TCR reacted to and assigned to either a CD4 or a CD8 class. Log10-transformed breadth and depth values were compared by one-way ANOVA with Sidak's multiple comparisons tests. The source is immuneACCESS, and TCRdb retained only in-frame sequences with V and J called. Part of the clones is not carried over; for the studies checked, unresolved V genes explain less than half of this, and the remainder is unexplained. D and trimming come from the DNA, and the V and J calls and clone size come from that table. A total of 95,000 to 150,000 clones appear in this sample, roughly 90% of them only once. The ten largest clones take up 4.4% of the sample.

The data were taken from a study of T cell responses to AZD1222 COVID-19 vaccine (dated by TCRdb to 2020 to 2023). Study-wide context: AZD1222 recipients given second doses at about 4 weeks or at about 12 weeks were pooled, since spike-specific TCR depth and breadth were not found to differ between the two schedules. TCR sequencing was performed for about 240 trial participants, of whom around 210 were given two doses of AZD1222 and some 25 were given two doses of MenACWY control vaccine. Trial participants were enrolled by age into 18-55, 56-69 and 70-plus year subgroups, with 148, 28 and 57 TCR-sequenced participants respectively.

The paper's findings and limits, for the study overall: In the small 56-69-year group, the increase in depth fell short of significance, most likely because of low power. Participants were mostly white British and included more females than males, and it was suggested by the authors that clonal diversity may have been underestimated. The vaccine-associated CD4 TCRs covered the entire spike protein, and the dominant responses fell in regions 160-218 and 743-854. After two AZD1222 doses, spike-specific TCR breadth and depth were significantly higher than at day 0 and than in MenACWY recipients. Reportedly, close to half of the unique spike-specific TCRs recognized epitopes lying outside the regions that are mutated in the B.1.351 and B.1.1.7 variants. Because no day 14 peak-response samples were available, repertoires were characterized only after the peak T cell response. Conclusions about previously exposed vaccinees are limited, since just five to seven AZD1222 recipients were seropositive for SARS-CoV-2 at baseline.

The time point label, as the study defines it: baseline before first vaccination. The vaccinee samples were drawn from two UK trials, COV001 and COV002, one of which was a single-blind randomized controlled phase 2/3 trial testing AZD1222 (ChAdOx1 nCoV-19) in healthy adults. Trial participant PBMC samples were collected at day 0 and day 28 after the second dose for TCRbeta chain sequencing. Trimming leaves V shorter by 4 bases and J shorter by 4 bases, with the junction holding 9 bases beyond the gene matches. The germline V gene gives CDR1 as MGHRA and CDR2 as YSYEKL. Reading from cysteine to phenylalanine, the CDR3 counts 16 amino acids. Only CDR3 DNA is held: 48 bases, read in frame from base 1.

The chain was built from TRBV4-1 and TRBJ2-1, and 8 bases in between align with TRBD2. The clonotype was recovered from an adult in good health. The specimen was peripheral blood, collected on day 0 of AZD1222 vaccination. CDR3 reads: CASSPLPGGQYNEQFF. The nucleotide sequence reads as follows: TGCGCCAGCAGCCCCCTGCCGGGGGGGCAATACAATGAGCAGTTCTTC.